This paragraph reports one TCR beta chain. Its binding antigen is unknown. The record has no base qualities; no much larger clone is one base away. V is clipped by 1 base and J by 6 bases, and the sequence between their germline boundaries is 13 bases long. CDR1 is given as SGHRS and CDR2 as YFSETQ, both from the germline V gene. The CDR3 numbers 14 residues from cysteine through phenylalanine. Only the CDR3 DNA stays, 42 bases, in frame from base 1. The 35 to 40 donors, aged about 6 to 100 years, were systemically healthy Caucasian individuals from Russia. Each donor gave approximately 9.3 milliliters of peripheral blood, collected into EDTA-treated Vacutainer tubes. Ficoll-Paque density-gradient centrifugation was used to isolate PBMCs, with at least 6.5 million per sample. Trizol reagent was used to extract total RNA from the PBMCs, yielding at least 6 micrograms per sample. The percentages of naive CD45RAhigh/CD27high T cells were determined by flow cytometry on a PBMC aliquot from every donor.

The library relied on 5' RACE. This sample was sequenced with an Illumina HiSeq 2500. A second PCR of about 7 to 12 cycles was run with a J-beta primer mix and a sample-barcoded 5' primer. A unique molecular identifier was introduced onto each TCR beta cDNA molecule by a template-switch 5' adaptor carrying 12 random nucleotides. Each sample yielded at least 2.5 million CDR3-containing paired-end reads. All of the RNA was converted into first-strand cDNA using the Mint cDNA synthesis kit, with a TRBC-specific oligonucleotide serving as the primer. Following uracil-DNA glycosylase treatment, all cDNA underwent a first 18-cycle PCR with the universal primers M1SS and BC2_uni_R. In the source study's methods: Each sample was normalized by randomly selecting 1 million high-quality reads, each carrying a distinct molecular identifier. Reads sharing molecular identifiers were discarded rather than binned into consensus sequences. CDR3 identification, clonotype clustering and error correction used MiTCR with a Q25 quality threshold and the strictest error-elimination algorithm. A nonparametric unseen species model using Euler transformation provided a lower-bound estimate of total TCR beta diversity. TCRdb reprocessing: public reads trimmed at Q25 with fastp, clones called with MiXCR, in-frame beta chains kept. Every distinct CDR3 protein forms one entry, paired with its most common genes and DNA. For this entry, the V and J calls and clone size follow TCRdb and not the study's own pipeline. The sample table holds about 1.5 million distinct CDR3 sequences, of which 35% to 45% were seen once. Roughly 3.7% of the sample comes from the top ten.

This entry comes from a study of blood T cells in healthy people across ages (dated by TCRdb to between 2014 and 2017). Describing the broader study: In model experiments, template switching captured about one uniquely barcoded TCR beta cDNA molecule for every two T cells. To track age-related changes in TCR beta repertoire diversity, the study relied on deep sequencing normalized with unique cDNA molecular identifiers. To avoid experimental bias, donors of different ages were spread randomly across the sequencing lanes. Using the same blood draw, the study looked at two additional independent replicas of 1 million unique cDNA reads for two donors, one aged 18 to 29 and the other aged 80 or older. Donors were grouped into four age groups: young (average roughly 16 years), middle-aged (under 40), aged (approximately 67) and long-lived (approximately 82).

The paper's findings and limits, for the study overall: As age increased, observed TCR beta diversity per million T cells dropped in a roughly linear way, and a significant reduction was already evident by age 40. Because the CMV infection status of the donors was unknown, age-related changes in expanded clonotypes may potentially have been confounded. A strong correlation was found between observed TCR beta diversity and the percentage of naive T cells measured by flow cytometry. Because profiling used bulk unsorted PBMCs, naive and antigen-experienced compartments could not be compared conclusively. Estimates of total diversity from one million sequenced T cells were regarded as lower bounds and underestimates. Compared with the aged group, the long-lived group had more naive CD4+ T cells, fewer expanded clones and increased TCR diversity, a pattern suggesting age selection.

This TCR came from a woman aged 18-29 years in good health. Rearrangement joined TRBV5-1 to TRBJ1-1; the D gene is perhaps TRBD1, from 6 matching bases. Sequencing was carried out using blood. This receptor carries the CDR3 CASSLPGQRSEAFF. The DNA sequence follows: TGCGCCAGCAGCTTGCCTGGACAGAGGTCTGAAGCTTTCTTT.